This TCR beta chain was sequenced in a study of T cells in Graves' hyperthyroidism and ophthalmopathy. Amplification targeted TCR beta CDR3 regions from RNA transcripts. First-round RT-PCR targeting the TCR CDR3 was performed with the HTBI primer set. MiXCR, run by TCRdb on the multiplex PCR reads, gives a single entry per CDR3 protein. The sample records 550,000 to 600,000 distinct CDR3 sequences, 13% to 15% being singletons. This CDR3 comprises 15 residues. With V trimmed by 6 bases and J by 1 base, 8 bases remained unmatched. Germline-derived CDR1 and CDR2 are MDHEN and SYDVKM. V is TRBV28 and J is TRBJ2-7; 8 bases map to TRBD1. The clonotype comes from a woman aged 18-30 years with Graves' ophthalmopathy. The sequenced sample consisted of blood. CDR3 protein: CASSPLWDRSYEQYF. The DNA of the CDR3 is TGTGCCAGCAGCCCACTCTGGGACAGGTCCTACGAGCAGTACTTC.